The clone carrying this T cell receptor beta chain was found many times. Antigen specificity is unknown. These data belong to a study of Graves' ophthalmopathy and Graves' hyperthyroidism. Points from the study as a whole: Blood contained most expanded thyroid clonotypes exceeding 0.001 frequency.

The V gene end was trimmed by 6 bases and the J gene end by 5 bases; junction bases not matched to a gene: 3. This CDR3 contains 13 residues. Germline loops: CDR1 MNHEY, CDR2 SMNVEV (reference sequence). From RNA, the CDR3 regions of TCR beta chains were amplified and sequenced. A first-round RT-PCR used HTBI primers, followed by a second-round multiplex PCR. A single record per CDR3 protein comes from TCRdb applying MiXCR to the multiplex PCR reads. Found here are about 590,000 distinct CDR3 sequences, 39% of them singletons; the top ten hold 3.5% to 4.5%. This clonotype was sampled from an adult man with Graves' hyperthyroidism. The genes are TRBV27 and TRBJ1-2; TRBD1 agrees at 10 bases. Sequenced sample: peripheral blood or thyroid tissue (not recorded which). CDR3 sequence: CASRRTGGYGYTF. CDR3 bases: TGTGCCAGCAGGAGGACAGGGGGATATGGCTACACCTTC.